This T cell receptor beta chain appears in the sequencing data of a study of T cells in Graves' hyperthyroidism and ophthalmopathy. Overall study findings and caveats: Clonotypes that were expanded in thyroid above 0.001 mostly appeared in blood too.

Amplification targeted TCR beta CDR3 regions from RNA transcripts. Carried out on the TCR CDR3, a first-round RT-PCR used the HTBI primer set. TCRdb ran MiXCR on the multiplex PCR reads and lists one entry per CDR3 protein. The sample holds 300,000 to 350,000 distinct CDR3 sequences, roughly 20% seen once. The CDR3 loop spans 14 amino acids. Trimming removed 1 base at V and 7 bases at J, with 15 bases between. Germline values: CDR1 SGHRS, CDR2 YFSETQ. This clonotype was seen ten or more times. Its antigen is currently unknown. Diagnostic assessment was based on clinical symptoms, serum thyroxine and TRAb, thyroid ultrasound and orbital computed tomography. 9 to 10 ml fresh peripheral blood yielded the PBMCs.

V gene TRBV5-1 combines with J gene TRBJ2-7, with D uncertain. This receptor was obtained from a woman in her thirties or forties with Graves' ophthalmopathy. The sequenced sample was blood. CDR3 protein: CASSLMNFNREQYF. The CDR3 nucleotides read TGCGCCAGCAGCTTGATGAACTTTAATCGGGAGCAGTACTTC.